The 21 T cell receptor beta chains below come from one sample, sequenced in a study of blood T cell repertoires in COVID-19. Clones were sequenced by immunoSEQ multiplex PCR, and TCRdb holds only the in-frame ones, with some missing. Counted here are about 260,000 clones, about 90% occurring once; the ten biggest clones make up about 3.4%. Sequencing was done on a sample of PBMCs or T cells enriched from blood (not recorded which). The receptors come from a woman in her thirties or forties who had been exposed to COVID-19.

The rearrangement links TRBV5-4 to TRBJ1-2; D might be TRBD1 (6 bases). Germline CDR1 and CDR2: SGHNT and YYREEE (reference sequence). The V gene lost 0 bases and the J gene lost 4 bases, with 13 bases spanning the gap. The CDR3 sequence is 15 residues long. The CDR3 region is CASSLVGARIYGYTF. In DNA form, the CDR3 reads TGTGCCAGCAGCTTGGTGGGGGCGCGCATCTATGGCTACACCTTC.

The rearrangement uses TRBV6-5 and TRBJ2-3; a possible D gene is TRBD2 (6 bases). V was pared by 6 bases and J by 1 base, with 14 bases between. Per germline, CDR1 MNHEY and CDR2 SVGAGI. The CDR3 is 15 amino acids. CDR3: CASRDYGGRTDTQYF. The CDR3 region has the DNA TGTGCCAGCAGGGACTACGGGGGTCGCACAGATACGCAGTATTTT.

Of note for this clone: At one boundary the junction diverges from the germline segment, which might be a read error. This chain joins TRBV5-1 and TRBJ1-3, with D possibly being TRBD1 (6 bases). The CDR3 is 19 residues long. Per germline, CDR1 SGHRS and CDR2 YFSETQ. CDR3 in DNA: TGTGCCAGCAGCCTGACACCGGGACACTATTCCGACTCTGGAAACACCATATATTTT. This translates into CASSLTPGHYSDSGNTIYF.

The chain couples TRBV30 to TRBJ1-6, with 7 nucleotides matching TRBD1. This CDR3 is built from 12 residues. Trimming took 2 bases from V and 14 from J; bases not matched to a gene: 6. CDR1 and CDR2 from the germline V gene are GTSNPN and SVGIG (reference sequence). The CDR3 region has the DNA TGTGCCTGGAGTCCGGACAGGAGGACCCTCCACTTT. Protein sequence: CAWSPDRRTLHF.

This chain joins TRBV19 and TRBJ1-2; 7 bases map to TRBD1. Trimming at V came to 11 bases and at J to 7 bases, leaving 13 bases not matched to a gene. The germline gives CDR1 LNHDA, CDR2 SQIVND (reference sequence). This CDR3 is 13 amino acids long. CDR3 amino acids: CACQGVLGFGYTF. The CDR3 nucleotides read TGTGCCTGTCAGGGGGTTCTGGGCTTTGGCTACACCTTC. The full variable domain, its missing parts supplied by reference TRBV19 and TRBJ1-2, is DGGITQSPKYLFRKEGQNVTLSCEQNLNHDAMYWYRQDPGQGLRLIYYSQIVNDFQKGDIAEGYSVSREKKESFPLTVTSAQKNPTAFYLCACQGVLGFGYTFGSGTRLTVV.

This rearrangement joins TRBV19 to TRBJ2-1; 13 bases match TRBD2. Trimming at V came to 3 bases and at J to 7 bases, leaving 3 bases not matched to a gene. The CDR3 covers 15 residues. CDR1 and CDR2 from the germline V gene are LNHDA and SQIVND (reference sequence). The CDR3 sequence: CASSMEGLAGNEQFF. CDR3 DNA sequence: TGTGCCAGTAGTATGGAGGGACTAGCGGGAAATGAGCAGTTCTTC. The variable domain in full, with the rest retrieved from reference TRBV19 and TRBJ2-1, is DGGITQSPKYLFRKEGQNVTLSCEQNLNHDAMYWYRQDPGQGLRLIYYSQIVNDFQKGDIAEGYSVSREKKESFPLTVTSAQKNPTAFYLCASSMEGLAGNEQFFGPGTRLTVL.

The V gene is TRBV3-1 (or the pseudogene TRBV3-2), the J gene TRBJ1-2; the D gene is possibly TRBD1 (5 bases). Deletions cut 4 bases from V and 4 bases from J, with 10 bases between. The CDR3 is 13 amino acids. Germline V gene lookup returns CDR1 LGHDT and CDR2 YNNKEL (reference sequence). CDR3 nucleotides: TGTGCCAGCAGCCCCAGGGAGGGCTATGGCTACACCTTC. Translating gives CASSPREGYGYTF.

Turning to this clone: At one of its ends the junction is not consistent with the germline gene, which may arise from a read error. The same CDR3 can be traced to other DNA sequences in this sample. The CDR3 DNA is TGTGCCAGCAGCTTGGCGGCAGGGTCTAATGAAAAACTGTTTTTT. This encodes CASSLAAGSNEKLFF. The chain uses TRBV5-1 and TRBJ1-4, with D perhaps TRBD1 (5 bases). Germline V CDR1 and CDR2: SGHRS, YFSETQ. The CDR3 covers 15 residues.

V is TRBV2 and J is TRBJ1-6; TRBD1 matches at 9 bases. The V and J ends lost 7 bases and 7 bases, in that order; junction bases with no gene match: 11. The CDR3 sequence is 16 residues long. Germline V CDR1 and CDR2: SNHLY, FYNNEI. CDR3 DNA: TGTGCCAGCAATTTCCCGGGACAGGGAGGAAATTCACCCCTCCACTTT. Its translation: CASNFPGQGGNSPLHF.

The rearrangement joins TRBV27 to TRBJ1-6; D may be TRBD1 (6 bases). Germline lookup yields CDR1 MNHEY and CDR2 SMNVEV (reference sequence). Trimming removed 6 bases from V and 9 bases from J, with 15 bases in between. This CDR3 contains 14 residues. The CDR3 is CASRYTGWGSPLHF. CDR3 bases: TGTGCCAGCAGATATACAGGGTGGGGTTCACCCCTCCACTTT.

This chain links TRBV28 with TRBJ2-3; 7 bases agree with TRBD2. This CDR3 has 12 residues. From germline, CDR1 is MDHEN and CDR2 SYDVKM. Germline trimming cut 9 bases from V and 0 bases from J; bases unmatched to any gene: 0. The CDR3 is CASSGSTDTQYF. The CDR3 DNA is TGTGCCAGTAGCGGGAGCACAGATACGCAGTATTTT.

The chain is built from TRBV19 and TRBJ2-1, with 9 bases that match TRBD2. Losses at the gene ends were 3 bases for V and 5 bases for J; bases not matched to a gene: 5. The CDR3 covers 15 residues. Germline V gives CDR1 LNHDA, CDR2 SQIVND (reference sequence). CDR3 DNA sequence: TGTGCCAGTAGTATGGGACTAGCAACCCACAATGAGCAGTTCTTC. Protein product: CASSMGLATHNEQFF. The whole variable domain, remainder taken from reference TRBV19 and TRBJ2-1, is DGGITQSPKYLFRKEGQNVTLSCEQNLNHDAMYWYRQDPGQGLRLIYYSQIVNDFQKGDIAEGYSVSREKKESFPLTVTSAQKNPTAFYLCASSMGLATHNEQFFGPGTRLTVL.

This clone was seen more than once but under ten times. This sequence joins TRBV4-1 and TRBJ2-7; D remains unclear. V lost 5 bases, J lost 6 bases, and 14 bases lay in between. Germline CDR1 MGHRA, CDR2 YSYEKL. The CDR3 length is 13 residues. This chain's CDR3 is CASSSTPTGEQYV. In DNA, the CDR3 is TGCGCCAGCAGCTCTACCCCAACGGGCGAGCAGTACGTC.

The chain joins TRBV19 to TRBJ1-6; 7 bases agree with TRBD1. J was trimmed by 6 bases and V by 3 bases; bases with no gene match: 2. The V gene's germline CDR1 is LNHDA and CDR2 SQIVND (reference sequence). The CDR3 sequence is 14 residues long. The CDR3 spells CASSIPGGNSPLHF. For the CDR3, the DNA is TGTGCCAGTAGTATTCCAGGGGGTAATTCACCCCTCCACTTT.

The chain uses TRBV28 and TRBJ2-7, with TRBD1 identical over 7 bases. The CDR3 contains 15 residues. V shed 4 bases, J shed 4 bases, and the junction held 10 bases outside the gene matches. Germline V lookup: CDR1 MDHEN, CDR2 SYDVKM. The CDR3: CASSSEGAAHYEQYV. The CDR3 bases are TGTGCCAGCAGTTCAGAGGGGGCGGCTCATTACGAGCAGTACGTC.

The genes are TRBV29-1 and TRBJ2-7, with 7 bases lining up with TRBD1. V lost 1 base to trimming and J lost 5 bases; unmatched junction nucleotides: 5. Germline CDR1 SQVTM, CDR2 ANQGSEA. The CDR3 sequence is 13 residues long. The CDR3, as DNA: TGCAGCGTTGAAGCGGGACAGACCCACGAGCAGTACTTC. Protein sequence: CSVEAGQTHEQYF.

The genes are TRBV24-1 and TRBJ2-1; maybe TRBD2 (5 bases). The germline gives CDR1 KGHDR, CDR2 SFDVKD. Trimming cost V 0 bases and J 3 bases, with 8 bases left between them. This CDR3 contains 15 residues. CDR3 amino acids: CATSDLGLDYNEQFF. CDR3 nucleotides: TGTGCCACCAGTGATTTGGGACTGGACTACAATGAGCAGTTCTTC.

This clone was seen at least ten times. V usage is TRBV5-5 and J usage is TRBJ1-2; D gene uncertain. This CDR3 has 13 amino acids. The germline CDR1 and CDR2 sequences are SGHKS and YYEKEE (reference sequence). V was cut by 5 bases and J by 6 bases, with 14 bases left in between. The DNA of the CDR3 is TGTGCCAGCAGATCCTGGGCTGTCGATGGCTACACCTTC. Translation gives CASRSWAVDGYTF.

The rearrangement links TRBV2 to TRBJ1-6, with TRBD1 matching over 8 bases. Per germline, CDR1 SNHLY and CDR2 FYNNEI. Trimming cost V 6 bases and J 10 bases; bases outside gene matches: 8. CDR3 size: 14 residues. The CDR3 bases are TGTGCCAGCAGCGACAGGGGAAACGGCTCACCCCTCCACTTT. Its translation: CASSDRGNGSPLHF.

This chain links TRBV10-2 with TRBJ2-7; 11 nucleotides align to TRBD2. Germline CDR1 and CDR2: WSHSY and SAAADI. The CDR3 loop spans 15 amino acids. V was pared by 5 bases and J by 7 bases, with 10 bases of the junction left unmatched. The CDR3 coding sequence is TGCGCCAGCAGTTCGACTAGCGGGACGGCCGGGGAGCAGTACGTC. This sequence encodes CASSSTSGTAGEQYV.

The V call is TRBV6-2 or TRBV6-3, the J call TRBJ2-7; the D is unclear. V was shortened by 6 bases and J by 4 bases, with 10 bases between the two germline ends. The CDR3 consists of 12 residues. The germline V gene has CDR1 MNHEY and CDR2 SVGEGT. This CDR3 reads CASSSPKYEQYV. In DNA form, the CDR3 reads TGTGCCAGCAGCTCCCCTAAGTACGAGCAGTACGTC.